This TCR beta chain was obtained from a study of CD8+CD57+ T cells in acquired aplastic anemia. Looking at the study overall: The sorted CD4+ and CD8+ cells yielded an average roughly 3 ug of DNA.

The study profiled TCR beta VDJ and CDR3 using genomic DNA as template. TCRdb reanalysed the reads using MiXCR and keeps one entry per CDR3 protein. The top ten clones hold around 1.3% of a sample with roughly 280,000 distinct CDR3 sequences, around three fifths of them seen once. Germline trimming cut 6 bases from V and 5 bases from J; bases unmatched to any gene: 4. Germline lookup yields CDR1 SGDLS and CDR2 YYNGEE. The length of the CDR3 is 12 residues. Patients chosen for sequencing had shown CD8+CD57+ cell expansion by flow cytometry. This chain joins TRBV9 and TRBJ2-5; 7 bases match TRBD1. This clonotype was obtained from a human donor with aplastic anemia. Sequencing was carried out using sorted CD4+, CD8+, or CD8+CD57+ T cells (not recorded which) from PBMCs. Here the CDR3 reads CASNRGGETQYF. The CDR3 DNA reads TGTGCCAGCAACAGGGGCGGCGAGACCCAGTACTTC.